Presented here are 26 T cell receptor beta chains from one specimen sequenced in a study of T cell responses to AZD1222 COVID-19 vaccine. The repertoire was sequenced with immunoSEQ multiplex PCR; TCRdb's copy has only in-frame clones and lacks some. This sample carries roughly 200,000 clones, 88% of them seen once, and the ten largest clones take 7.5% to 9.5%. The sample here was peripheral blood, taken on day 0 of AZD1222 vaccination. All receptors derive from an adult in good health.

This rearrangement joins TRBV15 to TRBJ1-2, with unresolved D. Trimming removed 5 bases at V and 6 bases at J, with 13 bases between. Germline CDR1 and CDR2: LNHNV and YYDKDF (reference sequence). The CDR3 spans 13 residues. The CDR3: CATSPDPQDGYTF. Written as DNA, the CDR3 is TGTGCCACCAGCCCAGATCCCCAGGATGGCTACACCTTC.

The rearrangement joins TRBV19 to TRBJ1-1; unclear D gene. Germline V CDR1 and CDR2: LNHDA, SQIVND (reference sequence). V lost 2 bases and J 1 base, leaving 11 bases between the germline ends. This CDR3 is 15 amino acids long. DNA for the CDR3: TGTGCCAGTAGTATATGGGCAGGACCGAACACTGAAGCTTTCTTT. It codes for CASSIWAGPNTEAFF.

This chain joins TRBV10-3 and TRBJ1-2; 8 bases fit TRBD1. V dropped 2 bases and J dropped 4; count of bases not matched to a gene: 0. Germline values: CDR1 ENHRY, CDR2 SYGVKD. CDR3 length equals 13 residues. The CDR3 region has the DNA TGTGCCATCAGTGAGGGACAGGGCTATGGCTACACCTTC. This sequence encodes CAISEGQGYGYTF.

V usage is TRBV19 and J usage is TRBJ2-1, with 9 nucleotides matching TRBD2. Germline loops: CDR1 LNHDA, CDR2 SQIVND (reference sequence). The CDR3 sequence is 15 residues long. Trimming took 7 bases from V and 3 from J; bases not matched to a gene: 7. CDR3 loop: CASTSLAGLYNEQFF. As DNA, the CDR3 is TGTGCCAGTACGAGTCTAGCGGGGCTCTACAATGAGCAGTTCTTC.

The CDR3 DNA follows: TGTGCCAGCAGCCAATCCCAGCCCTACGAGCAGTACTTC. It yields the protein CASSQSQPYEQYF. The V and J genes are TRBV16 and TRBJ2-7; D not certain. Looked up from germline, CDR1 is KGHSY and CDR2 is FQNENV. The germline V and J ends were trimmed by 0 bases and 2 bases, with 5 bases remaining between them. The CDR3 has 13 residues.

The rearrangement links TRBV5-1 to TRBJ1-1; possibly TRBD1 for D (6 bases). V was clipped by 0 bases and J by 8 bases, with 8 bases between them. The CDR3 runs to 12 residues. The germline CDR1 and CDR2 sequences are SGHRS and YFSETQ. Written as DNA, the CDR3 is TGCGCCAGCAGCTTGGTAGGGGGGGAAGCTTTCTTT. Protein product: CASSLVGGEAFF.

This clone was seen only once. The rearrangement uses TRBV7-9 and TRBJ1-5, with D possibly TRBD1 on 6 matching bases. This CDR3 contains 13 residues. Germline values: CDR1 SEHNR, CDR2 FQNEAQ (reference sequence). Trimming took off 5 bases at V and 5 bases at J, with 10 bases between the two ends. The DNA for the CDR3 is TGTGCCAGCAGCCTACAGGGAGATCAGCCCCAGCATTTT. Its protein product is CASSLQGDQPQHF.

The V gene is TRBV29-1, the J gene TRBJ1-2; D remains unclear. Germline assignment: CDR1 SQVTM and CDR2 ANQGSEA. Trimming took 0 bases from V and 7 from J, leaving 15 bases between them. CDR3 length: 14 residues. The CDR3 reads CSVEDLLGWSGYTF. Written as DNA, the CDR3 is TGCAGCGTTGAAGATCTTTTGGGCTGGTCTGGCTACACCTTC.

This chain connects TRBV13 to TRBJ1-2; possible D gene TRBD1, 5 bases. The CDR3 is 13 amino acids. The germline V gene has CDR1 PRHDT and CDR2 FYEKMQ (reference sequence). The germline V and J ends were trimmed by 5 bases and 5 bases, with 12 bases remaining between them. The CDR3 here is CASSPRGDYGYTF. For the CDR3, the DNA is TGTGCCAGCAGCCCCCGGGGGGATTATGGCTACACCTTC.

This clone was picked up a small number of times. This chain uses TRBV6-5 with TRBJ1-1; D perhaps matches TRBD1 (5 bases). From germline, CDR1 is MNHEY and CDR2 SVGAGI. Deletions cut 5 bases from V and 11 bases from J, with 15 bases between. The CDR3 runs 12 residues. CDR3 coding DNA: TGTGCCAGCAGTAGGACGGGGGATGAGGCTTTCTTT. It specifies CASSRTGDEAFF.

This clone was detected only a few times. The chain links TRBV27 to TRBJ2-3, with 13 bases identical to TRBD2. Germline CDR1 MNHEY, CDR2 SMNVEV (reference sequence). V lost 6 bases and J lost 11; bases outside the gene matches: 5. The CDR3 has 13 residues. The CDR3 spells CASSLGTSGKQYF. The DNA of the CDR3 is TGTGCCAGCAGCTTGGGGACTAGCGGGAAGCAGTATTTT.

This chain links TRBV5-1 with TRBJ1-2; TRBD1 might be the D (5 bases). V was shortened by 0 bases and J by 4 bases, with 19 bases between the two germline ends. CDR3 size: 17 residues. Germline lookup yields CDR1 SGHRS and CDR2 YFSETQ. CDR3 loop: CASSLDPYRPSGYGYTF. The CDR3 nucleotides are TGCGCCAGCAGCTTGGATCCGTACAGGCCAAGTGGCTATGGCTACACCTTC. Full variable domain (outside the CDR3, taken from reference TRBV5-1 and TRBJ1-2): KAGVTQTPRYLIKTRGQQVTLSCSPISGHRSVSWYQQTPGQGLQFLFEYFSETQRNKGNFPGRFSGRQFSNSRSEMNVSTLELGDSALYLCASSLDPYRPSGYGYTFGSGTRLTVV.

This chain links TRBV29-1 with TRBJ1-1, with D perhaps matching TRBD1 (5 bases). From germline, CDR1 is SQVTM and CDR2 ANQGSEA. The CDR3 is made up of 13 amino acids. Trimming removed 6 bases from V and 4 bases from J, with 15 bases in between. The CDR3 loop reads CSVGRGASTEAFF. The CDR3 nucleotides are TGCAGCGTCGGACGAGGGGCAAGCACTGAAGCTTTCTTT. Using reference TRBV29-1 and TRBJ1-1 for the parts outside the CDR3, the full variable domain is SAVISQKPSRDICQRGTSLTIQCQVDSQVTMMFWYRQQPGQSLTLIATANQGSEATYESGFVIDKFPISRPNLTFSTLTVSNMSPEDSSIYLCSVGRGASTEAFFGQGTRLTVV.

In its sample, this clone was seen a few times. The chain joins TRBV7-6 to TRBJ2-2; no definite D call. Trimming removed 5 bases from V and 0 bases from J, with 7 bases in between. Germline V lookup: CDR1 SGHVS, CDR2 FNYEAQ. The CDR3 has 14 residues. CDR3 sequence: CASSGFANTGELFF. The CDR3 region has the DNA TGTGCCAGCAGCGGGTTCGCGAACACCGGGGAGCTGTTTTTT.

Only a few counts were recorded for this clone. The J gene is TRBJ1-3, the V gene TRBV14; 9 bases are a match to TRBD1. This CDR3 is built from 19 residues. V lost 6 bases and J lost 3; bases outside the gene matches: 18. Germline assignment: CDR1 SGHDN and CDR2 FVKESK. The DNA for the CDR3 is TGTGCCAGCAGGGGTAAAAGGACAGGGGTCCTTTTCAGTGGAAACACCATATATTTT. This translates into CASRGKRTGVLFSGNTIYF.

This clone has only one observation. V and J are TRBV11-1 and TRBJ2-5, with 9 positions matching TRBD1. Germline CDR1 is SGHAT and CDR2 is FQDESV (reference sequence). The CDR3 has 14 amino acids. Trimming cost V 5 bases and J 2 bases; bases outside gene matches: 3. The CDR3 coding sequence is TGTGCCAGCAGCCGGACAGGGGAACAAGAGACCCAGTACTTC. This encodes CASSRTGEQETQYF.

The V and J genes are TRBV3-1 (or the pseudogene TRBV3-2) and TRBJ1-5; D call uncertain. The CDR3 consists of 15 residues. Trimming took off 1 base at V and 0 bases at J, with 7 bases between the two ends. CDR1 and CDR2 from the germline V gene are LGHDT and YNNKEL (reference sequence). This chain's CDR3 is CASSQAGYSNQPQHF. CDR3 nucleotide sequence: TGTGCCAGCAGCCAAGCCGGATATAGCAATCAGCCCCAGCATTTT.

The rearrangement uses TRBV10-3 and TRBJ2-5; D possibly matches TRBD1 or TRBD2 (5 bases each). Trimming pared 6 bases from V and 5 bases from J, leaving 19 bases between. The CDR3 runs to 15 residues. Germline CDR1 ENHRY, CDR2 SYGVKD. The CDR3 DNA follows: TGTGCCATCAGGGGACGAGAAGGGGTCGGGGAGACCCAGTACTTC. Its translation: CAIRGREGVGETQYF.

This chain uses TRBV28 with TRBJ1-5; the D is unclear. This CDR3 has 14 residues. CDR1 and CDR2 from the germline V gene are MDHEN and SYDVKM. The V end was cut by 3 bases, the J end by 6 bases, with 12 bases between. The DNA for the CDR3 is TGTGCCAGCAGTTTTGGGCCCGTAGGTCAGCCCCAGCATTTT. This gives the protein CASSFGPVGQPQHF. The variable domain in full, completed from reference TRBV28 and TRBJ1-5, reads DVKVTQSSRYLVKRTGEKVFLECVQDMDHENMFWYRQDPGLGLRLIYFSYDVKMKEKGDIPEGYSVSREKKERFSLILESASTNQTSMYLCASSFGPVGQPQHFGDGTRLSIL.

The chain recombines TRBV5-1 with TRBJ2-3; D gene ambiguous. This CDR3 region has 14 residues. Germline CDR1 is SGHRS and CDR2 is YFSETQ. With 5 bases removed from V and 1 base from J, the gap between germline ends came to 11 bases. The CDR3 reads CASRSDWGTDTQYF. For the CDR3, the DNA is TGCGCCAGCAGATCTGACTGGGGCACAGATACGCAGTATTTT.

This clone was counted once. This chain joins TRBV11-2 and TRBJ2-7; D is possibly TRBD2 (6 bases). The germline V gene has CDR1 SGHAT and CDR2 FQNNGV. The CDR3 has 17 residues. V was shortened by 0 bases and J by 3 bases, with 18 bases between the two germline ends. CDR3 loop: CASSLERFGQGGYEQYF. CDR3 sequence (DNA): TGTGCCAGCAGCTTAGAGCGGTTTGGGCAGGGAGGCTACGAGCAGTACTTC. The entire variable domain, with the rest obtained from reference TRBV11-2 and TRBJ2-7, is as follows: EAGVAQSPRYKIIEKRQSVAFWCNPISGHATLYWYQQILGQGPKLLIQFQNNGVVDDSQLPKDRFSAERLKGVDSTLKIQPAKLEDSAVYLCASSLERFGQGGYEQYFGPGTRLTVT.

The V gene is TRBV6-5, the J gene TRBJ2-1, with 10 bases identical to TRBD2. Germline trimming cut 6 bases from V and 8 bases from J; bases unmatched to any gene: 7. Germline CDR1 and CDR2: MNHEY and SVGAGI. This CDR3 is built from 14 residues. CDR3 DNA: TGTGCCAGCAGAGGAGCGGGGGGGCCACATGAGCAGTTCTTC. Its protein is CASRGAGGPHEQFF.

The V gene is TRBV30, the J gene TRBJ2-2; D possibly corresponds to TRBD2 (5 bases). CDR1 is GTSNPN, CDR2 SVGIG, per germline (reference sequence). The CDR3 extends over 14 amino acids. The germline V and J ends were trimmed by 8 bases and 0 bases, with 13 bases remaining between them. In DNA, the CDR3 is TGTGCCGGCGGGTTAGCCGCGAACACCGGGGAGCTGTTTTTT. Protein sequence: CAGGLAANTGELFF.

The DNA of the CDR3 is TGCGCCAGCAGCTTGGTCCCCAGCGGGGGGGTTGGGGGCACAGATACGCAGTATTTT. Protein: CASSLVPSGGVGGTDTQYF. The chain couples TRBV5-1 to TRBJ2-3; TRBD2 aligns across 10 bases. Germline CDR1 reads SGHRS; CDR2 reads YFSETQ. Trimming removed 0 bases from V and 1 base from J; junction bases left unmatched: 11. The CDR3 extends over 19 amino acids.

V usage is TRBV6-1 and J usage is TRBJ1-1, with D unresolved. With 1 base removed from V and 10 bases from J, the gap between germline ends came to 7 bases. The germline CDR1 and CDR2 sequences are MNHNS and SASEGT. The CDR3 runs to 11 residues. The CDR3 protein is CASSEESGAFF. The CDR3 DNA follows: TGTGCCAGCAGTGAAGAGTCCGGAGCTTTCTTT.

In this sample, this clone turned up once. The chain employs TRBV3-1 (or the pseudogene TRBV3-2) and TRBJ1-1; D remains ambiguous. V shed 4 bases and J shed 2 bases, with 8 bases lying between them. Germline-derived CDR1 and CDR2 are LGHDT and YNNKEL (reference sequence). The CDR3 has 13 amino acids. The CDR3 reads CASSRALNTEAFF. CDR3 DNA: TGTGCCAGCAGCCGCGCCTTAAACACTGAAGCTTTCTTT.